Reported below is one TCR beta chain. The data derive from a study of blood T cells in healthy people across ages. Next came a second PCR, run for about 6 to 12 cycles, which used a sample-barcoded 5' primer along with a J-beta primer mix. TCRdb called the 5' RACE reads again in MiXCR, with one record for every CDR3 protein. Of roughly 2 million distinct CDR3 sequences in the sample, 49% were seen once. The CDR3 contains 15 residues. V lost 0 bases and J 1 base, leaving 8 bases between the germline ends. Germline-derived CDR1 and CDR2 are SGHRS and YFSETQ. What was sequenced was blood. The source of this sequence is a woman in her thirties or forties in good health. The chain couples TRBV5-1 to TRBJ1-5; D is unresolved. CDR3: CASSLGPESNQPQHF. The CDR3, as DNA: TGCGCCAGCAGCTTGGGGCCGGAGAGCAATCAGCCCCAGCATTTT.